The rows below give T cell receptor beta chains drawn from one sample of a study of T cell responses to AZD1222 COVID-19 vaccine. Sequencing used immunoSEQ multiplex PCR; TCRdb keeps in-frame clones, though not all of them. The data show over 100,000 clones, roughly 89% seen once. This specimen was peripheral blood, taken on day 0 of AZD1222 vaccination. The receptor set was obtained from an adult in good health. CDR3s include the opening cysteine and the closing phenylalanine or tryptophan. Each record gives: D gene, J gene, clone size, V gene, CDR3 protein, CDR3 DNA. A D gene is named only where the DNA matches it firmly. Size is stated for part of the rows, as once, few or many counts, or as a class when the clone is expanded.

>TRBD2|TRBJ2-2|-|TRBV19
CASRPTGTSVTGELFF
TGTGCCAGTAGGCCTACCGGGACTAGCGTGACCGGGGAGCTGTTTTTT
>-|TRBJ1-2|-|TRBV27
CASSLTGRGSRNYGYTF
TGTGCCAGCAGCCTAACAGGGCGTGGATCTCGGAACTATGGCTACACCTTC
>-|TRBJ1-1|-|TRBV6-5
CASSLTGDTEAFF
TGTGCCAGCAGTCTTACGGGGGACACTGAAGCTTTCTTT
>TRBD2|TRBJ2-5|-|TRBV24-1
CATSAATSGRAGETQYF
TGTGCCACCAGTGCCGCGACTAGCGGGAGGGCCGGAGAGACCCAGTACTTC
>TRBD2|TRBJ2-7|-|TRBV20-1
CSASTHSGMMGEQYF
TGCAGTGCTAGTACCCATAGCGGGATGATGGGGGAGCAGTACTTC
>TRBD1|TRBJ2-1|-|TRBV2
CASIGDRSNEQFF
TGTGCCAGCATCGGGGACAGGTCTAATGAGCAGTTCTTC
>TRBD1|TRBJ1-5|-|TRBV5-1
CASSTQGGNQPQHF
TGCGCCAGCAGCACCCAGGGGGGGAACCAGCCCCAGCATTTT
>-|TRBJ1-4|-|TRBV3-1/TRBV3-2
CASSQGPRRGEKLFF
TGTGCCAGCAGCCAAGGTCCCAGAAGGGGCGAAAAACTGTTTTTT
>TRBD1|TRBJ1-2|-|TRBV28
CASSSGQLSGYTF
TGTGCCAGCAGCTCGGGACAGTTGTCTGGCTACACCTTC
>-|TRBJ2-1|-|TRBV30
CALGLWTDYNEQFF
TGTGCGCTGGGTCTTTGGACAGATTACAATGAGCAGTTCTTC
>-|TRBJ2-5|-|TRBV6-5
CASSYSRVQETQYF
TGTGCCAGCAGTTACTCGCGGGTACAAGAGACCCAGTACTTC
>-|TRBJ1-2|-|TRBV5-1
CASTPQGTNYGYTF
TGCGCCAGCACCCCTCAGGGGACTAACTATGGCTACACCTTC
>-|TRBJ1-2|-|TRBV15
CATSRDPQLNYGYTF
TGTGCCACCAGCAGAGATCCCCAGCTAAACTATGGCTACACCTTC
>TRBD1|TRBJ1-5|-|TRBV5-1
CASSLGTGGRSPPQHF
TGCGCCAGCAGCCTGGGGACAGGGGGCCGCTCGCCGCCCCAGCATTTT
>TRBD1|TRBJ1-6|-|TRBV13
CASSLGDRGNSPLHF
TGTGCCAGCAGCTTAGGGGACAGGGGTAATTCACCCCTCCACTTT
>-|TRBJ1-2|-|TRBV18
CASSPSSGGGYTF
TGTGCCAGCTCACCATCGTCGGGTGGGGGCTACACCTTC
>-|TRBJ1-1|-|TRBV28
CASRRQTNTEAFF
TGTGCCAGCAGAAGACAGACGAACACTGAAGCTTTCTTT
>-|TRBJ1-6|once|TRBV12-2
CASRLGVRTLESYNSPLHF
TGTGCAAGTCGCTTAGGGGTTCGGACATTAGAGAGCTATAATTCACCCCTCCACTTT
>TRBD1|TRBJ1-4|once|TRBV5-1
CASSDNRGSNEKLFF
TGCGCCAGCAGCGACAACAGGGGATCTAATGAAAAACTGTTTTTT
>-|TRBJ2-5|-|TRBV18
CASSPPGQIKETQYF
TGTGCCAGCTCACCGCCGGGACAAATCAAAGAGACCCAGTACTTC
>-|TRBJ1-3|-|TRBV5-1
CASSLAENGNTIYF
TGCGCCAGCAGCTTGGCCGAAAATGGAAACACCATATATTTT
>-|TRBJ2-7|-|TRBV18
CASSPGSSYEQYF
TGTGCCAGCTCACCAGGTAGCTCCTACGAGCAGTACTTC
>TRBD1|TRBJ1-6|-|TRBV19
CASTAGQLFNSPLHF
TGTGCCAGTACCGCGGGACAGCTCTTTAATTCACCCCTCCACTTT
>TRBD2|TRBJ2-5|-|TRBV3-1/TRBV3-2
CASSPGRGETQYF
TGTGCCAGCAGCCCCGGGCGGGGGGAGACCCAGTACTTC
>-|TRBJ2-3|-|TRBV4-1
CASSGISTDTQYF
TGCGCCAGCAGTGGGATAAGCACAGATACGCAGTATTTT
>-|TRBJ1-3|-|TRBV18
CASSPTLRSSGNTIYF
TGTGCCAGCTCACCAACGTTAAGAAGCTCTGGAAACACCATATATTTT
>TRBD2|TRBJ2-2|-|TRBV5-1
CASSFRLGLATGELFF
TGCGCCAGCAGCTTTCGCTTGGGACTAGCCACCGGGGAGCTGTTTTTT
>-|TRBJ1-1|-|TRBV12-3/TRBV12-4
CASSSTGGTEAFF
TGTGCCAGCAGCTCCACGGGTGGCACTGAAGCTTTCTTT
>-|TRBJ2-1|-|TRBV5-1
CASSLVGAASNEQFF
TGCGCCAGCAGCTTGGTCGGGGCCGCAAGCAATGAGCAGTTCTTC
>-|TRBJ1-1|-|TRBV18
CASSPPGIRNTEAFF
TGTGCCAGCTCACCACCGGGGATCCGAAACACTGAAGCTTTCTTT
>-|TRBJ2-5|once|TRBV18
CASSPLDSVETQYF
TGTGCCAGCTCACCACTCGATAGCGTTGAGACCCAGTACTTC
>-|TRBJ1-1|-|TRBV12-3/TRBV12-4
CASSPGWGYEAFF
TGTGCCAGCAGTCCAGGGTGGGGGTATGAAGCTTTCTTT
>TRBD1|TRBJ1-1|-|TRBV7-9
CASSLFRGTEAFF
TGTGCCAGCAGTCTATTCAGGGGGACTGAAGCTTTCTTT
>-|TRBJ1-1|-|TRBV23-1
CASSRASFGPTKTEAFF
TGCGCCAGCAGTCGTGCTTCATTTGGACCAACAAAGACTGAAGCTTTCTTT
>-|TRBJ1-2|-|TRBV12-3/TRBV12-4
CASSLRVGGYTF
TGTGCCAGCAGTTTACGCGTCGGGGGCTACACCTTC
>-|TRBJ2-3|-|TRBV2
CASRATDTQYF
TGTGCCAGCAGGGCCACAGATACGCAGTATTTT
>-|TRBJ1-1|few|TRBV7-9
CASSFYEVEAFF
TGTGCCAGCAGCTTTTATGAGGTTGAAGCTTTCTTT
>-|TRBJ2-4|few|TRBV2
CASSGAPRVLQYF
TGTGCCAGCAGTGGGGCCCCCAGGGTTCTTCAGTACTTC
>TRBD1|TRBJ1-2|-|TRBV5-4
CASSPTRIQGPNYGYTF
TGTGCCAGCAGCCCTACCCGAATACAGGGGCCTAACTATGGCTACACCTTC
>-|TRBJ1-3|-|TRBV6-1
CASSERDLSGNTIYF
TGTGCCAGCAGTGAACGGGACCTTTCTGGAAACACCATATATTTT
>-|TRBJ2-1|-|TRBV7-3
CASSSTANEQFF
TGTGCCAGCAGCTCGACAGCAAATGAGCAGTTCTTC
>-|TRBJ1-1|-|TRBV5-1
CASSLAGSGNTEAFF
TGCGCCAGCAGCTTGGCGGGGTCCGGGAACACTGAAGCTTTCTTT
>TRBD1|TRBJ2-3|-|TRBV11-2
CASSRDRERGYF
TGTGCCAGCAGCCGTGACAGGGAGCGAGGGTATTTT
>TRBD1|TRBJ1-5|-|TRBV19
CASSIMNRGPQPQHF
TGTGCCAGTAGTATAATGAACAGGGGGCCTCAGCCCCAGCATTTT
>-|TRBJ1-2|-|TRBV14
CASSPTYPEGGYGYTF
TGTGCCAGCAGTCCTACTTACCCTGAGGGGGGCTATGGCTACACCTTC
>-|TRBJ1-1|-|TRBV12-5
CASANRENTEAFF
TGTGCTAGTGCAAACAGGGAAAACACTGAAGCTTTCTTT
>-|TRBJ1-2|-|TRBV5-1
CASSLESGGGYGYTF
TGCGCCAGCAGCTTGGAGTCTGGCGGGGGCTATGGCTACACCTTC